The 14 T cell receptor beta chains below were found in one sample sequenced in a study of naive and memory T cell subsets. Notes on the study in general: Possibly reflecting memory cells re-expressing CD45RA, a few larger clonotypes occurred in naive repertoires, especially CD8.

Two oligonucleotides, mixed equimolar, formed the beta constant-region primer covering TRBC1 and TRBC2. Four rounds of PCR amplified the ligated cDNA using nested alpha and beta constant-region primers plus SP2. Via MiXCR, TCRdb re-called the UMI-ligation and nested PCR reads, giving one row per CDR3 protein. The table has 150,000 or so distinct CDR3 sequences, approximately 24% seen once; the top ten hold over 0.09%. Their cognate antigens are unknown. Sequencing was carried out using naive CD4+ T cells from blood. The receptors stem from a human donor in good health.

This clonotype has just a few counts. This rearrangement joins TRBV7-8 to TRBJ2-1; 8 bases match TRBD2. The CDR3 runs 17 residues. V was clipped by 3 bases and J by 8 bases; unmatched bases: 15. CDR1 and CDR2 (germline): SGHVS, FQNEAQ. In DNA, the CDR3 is TGTGCCAGCAGCTTTAGTGCGGGAGGTATAGTGGCCGATGAGCAGTTCTTC. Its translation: CASSFSAGGIVADEQFF.

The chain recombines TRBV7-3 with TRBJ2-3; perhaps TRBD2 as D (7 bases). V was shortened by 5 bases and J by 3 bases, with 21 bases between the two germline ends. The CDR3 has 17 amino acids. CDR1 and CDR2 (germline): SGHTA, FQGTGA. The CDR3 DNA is TGTGCCAGCAGCGGAAAGGGGGGGAGGTATCGGACAGATACGCAGTATTTT. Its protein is CASSGKGGRYRTDTQYF.

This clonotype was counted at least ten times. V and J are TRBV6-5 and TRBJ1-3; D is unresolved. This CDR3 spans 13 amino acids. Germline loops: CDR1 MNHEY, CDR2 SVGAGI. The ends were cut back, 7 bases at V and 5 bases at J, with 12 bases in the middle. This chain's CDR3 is CASTNRARNTIYF. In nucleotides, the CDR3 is TGTGCCAGCACTAATAGGGCGAGAAACACCATATATTTT.

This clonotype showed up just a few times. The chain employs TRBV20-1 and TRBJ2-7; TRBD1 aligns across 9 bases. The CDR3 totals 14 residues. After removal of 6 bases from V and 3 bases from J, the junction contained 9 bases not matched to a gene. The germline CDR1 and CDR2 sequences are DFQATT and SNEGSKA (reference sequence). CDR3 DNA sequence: TGCAGTGCCCGTGATTACAGGGGGCTCTACGAGCAGTACTTC. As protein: CSARDYRGLYEQYF.

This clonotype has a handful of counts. In nucleotides, the CDR3 is TGTGCCAGCAGTTTAAATAGCCGCTCTGGGGCCAACGTCCTGACTTTC. It codes for CASSLNSRSGANVLTF. The V call is TRBV28, the J call TRBJ2-6; D call uncertain. This CDR3 comprises 16 residues. Germline CDR1 reads MDHEN; CDR2 reads SYDVKM. V lost 2 bases and J 0 bases, leaving 8 bases between the germline ends.

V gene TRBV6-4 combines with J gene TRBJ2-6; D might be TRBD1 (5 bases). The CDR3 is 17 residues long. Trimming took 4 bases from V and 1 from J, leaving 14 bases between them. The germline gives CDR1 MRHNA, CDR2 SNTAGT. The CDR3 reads CASSVALRVSGANVLTF. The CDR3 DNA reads TGTGCCAGCAGTGTCGCCCTCAGGGTGTCTGGGGCCAACGTCCTGACTTTC.

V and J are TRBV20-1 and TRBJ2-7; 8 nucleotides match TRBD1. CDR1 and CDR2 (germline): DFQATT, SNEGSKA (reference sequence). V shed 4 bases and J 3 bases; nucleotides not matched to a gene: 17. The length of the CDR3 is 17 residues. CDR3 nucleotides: TGCAGTGCTACTTACTGGGACAGGCTATCATTATTCTACGAGCAGTACTTC. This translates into CSATYWDRLSLFYEQYF.

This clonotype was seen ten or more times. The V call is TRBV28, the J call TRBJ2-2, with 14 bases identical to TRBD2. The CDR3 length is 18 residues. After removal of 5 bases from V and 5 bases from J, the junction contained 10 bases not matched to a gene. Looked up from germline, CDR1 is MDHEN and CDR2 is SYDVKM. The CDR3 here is CASSNHGTSGSKTGELFF. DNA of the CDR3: TGTGCCAGCAGTAACCACGGGACTAGCGGGAGTAAGACCGGGGAGCTGTTTTTT.

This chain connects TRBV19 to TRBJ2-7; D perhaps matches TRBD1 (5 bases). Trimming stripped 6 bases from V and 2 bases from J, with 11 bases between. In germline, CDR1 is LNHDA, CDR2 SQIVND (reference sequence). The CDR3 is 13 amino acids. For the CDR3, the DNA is TGTGCCAGTAGCAGAAGGGGCCCCTACGAGCAGTACTTC. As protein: CASSRRGPYEQYF. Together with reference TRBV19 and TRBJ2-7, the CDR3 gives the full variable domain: DGGITQSPKYLFRKEGQNVTLSCEQNLNHDAMYWYRQDPGQGLRLIYYSQIVNDFQKGDIAEGYSVSREKKESFPLTVTSAQKNPTAFYLCASSRRGPYEQYFGPGTRLTVT.

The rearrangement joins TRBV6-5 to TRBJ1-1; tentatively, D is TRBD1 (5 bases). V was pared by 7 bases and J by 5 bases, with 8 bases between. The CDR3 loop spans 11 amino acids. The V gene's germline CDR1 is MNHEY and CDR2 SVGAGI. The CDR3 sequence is CASTGVTEAFF. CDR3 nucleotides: TGTGCCAGCACGGGGGTAACTGAAGCTTTCTTT.

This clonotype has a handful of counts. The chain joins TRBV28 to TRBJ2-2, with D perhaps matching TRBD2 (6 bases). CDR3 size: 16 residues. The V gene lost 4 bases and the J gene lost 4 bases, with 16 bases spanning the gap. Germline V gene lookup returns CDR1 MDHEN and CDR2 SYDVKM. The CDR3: CASSSSAGRGTGELFF. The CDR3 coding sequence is TGTGCCAGCAGTTCCTCGGCGGGACGGGGCACCGGGGAGCTGTTTTTT.

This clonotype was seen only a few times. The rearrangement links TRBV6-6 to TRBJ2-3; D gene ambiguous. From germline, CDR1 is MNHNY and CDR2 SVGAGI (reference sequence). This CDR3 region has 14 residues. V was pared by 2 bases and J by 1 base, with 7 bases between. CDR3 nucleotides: TGTGCCAGCAGTTACCAAGCAGGCACAGATACGCAGTATTTT. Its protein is CASSYQAGTDTQYF.

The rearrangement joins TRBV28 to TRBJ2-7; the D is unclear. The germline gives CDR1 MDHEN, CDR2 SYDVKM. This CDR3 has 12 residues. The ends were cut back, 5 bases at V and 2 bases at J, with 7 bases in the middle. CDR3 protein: CASSRSAYEQYF. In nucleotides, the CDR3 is TGTGCCAGCAGTAGGAGTGCCTACGAGCAGTACTTC.

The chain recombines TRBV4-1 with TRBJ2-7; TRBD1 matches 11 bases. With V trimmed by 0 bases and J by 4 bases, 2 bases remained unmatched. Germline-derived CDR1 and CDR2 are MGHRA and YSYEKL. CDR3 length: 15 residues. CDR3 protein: CASSQDRDRGYEQYF. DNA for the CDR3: TGCGCCAGCAGCCAAGATCGGGACAGGGGGTACGAGCAGTACTTC.